This TCR beta chain was documented in a study of cytomegalovirus exposure and HLA in healthy donors. CDR3 length equals 14 residues. Between the trimmed V and J ends, which lost 7 bases and 3 bases, there was a span of 15 bases. The germline CDR1 and CDR2 sequences are MDHEN and SYDVKM. Study-wide results and caveats: It was approximately 150 TCR beta chains that were listed as cytomegalovirus-associated.

Primers: 60 Vbeta forward and 13 Jbeta reverse. Sequencing used immunoSEQ multiplex PCR; TCRdb keeps in-frame clones, though not all of them. This table holds 80,000 to 95,000 clones, 86% found once. Details on this clone: Its specificity is unknown.

J is TRBJ1-1 and V is TRBV28; D may be TRBD1 (6 bases). The clonotype originates from a man aged 25 to 40 in good health and CMV-seropositive. The sequenced sample was PBMCs. As DNA, the CDR3 is TGTGCCAGCACCAGCGGGGGGGCGGACACTGAAGCTTTCTTT. Its translation: CASTSGGADTEAFF.